Described below is a single T cell receptor beta chain sequence and its context. The antigen is undetermined. Germline lookup yields CDR1 DFQATT and CDR2 SNEGSKA (reference sequence). This CDR3 is 12 amino acids long. The authors made the TRB cDNA libraries by 5' RACE using UMI labels. TCRdb reprocessed the 5' RACE reads; each CDR3 protein has one entry and no DNA is given. This table holds tens of thousands of distinct CDR3 sequences. Naive CD8+ T cells showed a CD45RO-CCR7+CD27+CD95- phenotype. This entry is derived from a study of CXCR3-negative and CXCR3-positive naive CD8 T cells. Across the study: Each library held about 1.5 +/- 0.3 million TRB reads, some 130 million in total.

Broader study findings: Similarly elevated diversity marked both naive subsets, with memory CD8+ cells showing far lower diversity. CXCR3-negative and CXCR3-positive naive cells shared comparable TRBV-TRBJ usage, but memory cells did not.

The receptor was derived from a human donor in good health. Some clones in this sample may be carry-over from other donors' samples. The chain uses TRBV20-1 and TRBJ1-2; TCRdb designates TRBD1, a call that cannot be tested without DNA. The source material was naive CXCR3- CD8+ T cells from blood. Subset of the sample: CD45RO-CCR7+CD27+CD95- naive CD8+ T cells lacking CXCR3 (TNR3-). CDR3 sequence: CSARQGGYGYTF.